These T cell receptor beta chains were read from a single sample in a study of T cell responses to AZD1222 COVID-19 vaccine. Generated by immunoSEQ multiplex PCR, the TCRdb table keeps only in-frame clones and is missing some. This table holds 100,000 to 150,000 clones, 90% found once. The sequencing here drew on peripheral blood, taken on day 0 of MenACWY control vaccination. These receptors all come from an adult in good health. Both conserved end residues are part of each CDR3. D genes are given only for firm matches. Only part of the rows carry a size: once, few, many, or a class if the clone is expanded.

size | J | V | D | CDR3 | DNA
- | TRBJ2-3 | TRBV5-5 | TRBD1 | CASSLDRSTDTQYF | TGTGCCAGCAGTTTGGACAGGAGCACAGATACGCAGTATTTT
- | TRBJ1-1 | TRBV6-5 | - | CASSYQVHTEAFF | TGTGCCAGCAGTTACCAGGTGCACACTGAAGCTTTCTTT
- | TRBJ1-1 | TRBV4-1 | - | CASSQADLFISGEAFF | TGCGCCAGCAGCCAAGCGGACCTTTTCATTAGCGGTGAAGCTTTCTTT
- | TRBJ2-1 | TRBV28 | - | CASSLRWEYNEQFF | TGTGCCAGCAGTTTAAGGTGGGAATACAATGAGCAGTTCTTC
- | TRBJ1-2 | TRBV29-1 | - | CSVFDSGGYTF | TGCAGCGTTTTTGACAGCGGTGGCTACACCTTC
- | TRBJ1-1 | TRBV30 | - | CAWSVRQVNLMNTEAFF | TGTGCCTGGAGTGTAAGACAGGTTAACCTCATGAACACTGAAGCTTTCTTT
- | TRBJ1-1 | TRBV5-4 | TRBD1 | CASSSTRTGGLGTEAFF | TGTGCCAGCAGCTCGACTAGGACAGGGGGGCTGGGGACTGAAGCTTTCTTT
- | TRBJ1-5 | TRBV27 | TRBD1 | CASSFDRVSNQPQHF | TGTGCCAGCAGTTTTGACAGGGTTAGCAATCAGCCCCAGCATTTT
- | TRBJ1-3 | TRBV6-5 | TRBD1 | CASSPSDRAGNTIYF | TGTGCCAGCAGTCCCTCCGACAGGGCTGGAAACACCATATATTTT
- | TRBJ1-3 | TRBV7-2 | TRBD1 | CASSPRTGFSGNTIYF | TGTGCCAGCAGCCCTCGGACAGGCTTCTCTGGAAACACCATATATTTT
- | TRBJ2-1 | TRBV2 | TRBD1 | CASSDQDRIVNEQFF | TGTGCCAGCAGTGATCAGGACAGGATCGTCAATGAGCAGTTCTTC
- | TRBJ1-4 | TRBV18 | TRBD1 | CASSGSDRGDEKLFF | TGTGCCAGCTCGGGGTCGGACAGGGGTGACGAAAAACTGTTTTTT
- | TRBJ2-3 | TRBV28 | TRBD2 | CASSFHRREQTDTQYF | TGTGCCAGCAGTTTCCACCGGCGGGAGCAGACAGATACGCAGTATTTT
- | TRBJ2-5 | TRBV12-3/TRBV12-4 | - | CASTKAGGTQYF | TGTGCCAGCACCAAAGCCGGGGGGACCCAGTACTTC
few | TRBJ2-3 | TRBV6-4 | TRBD2 | CASRLGRGSTDTQYF | TGTGCCAGCCGATTAGGGAGGGGATCTACAGATACGCAGTATTTT
- | TRBJ2-6 | TRBV20-1 | - | CSASLWGPSGANVLTF | TGCAGTGCTAGTCTCTGGGGCCCGTCTGGGGCCAACGTCCTGACTTTC
- | TRBJ1-2 | TRBV6-6 | TRBD1 | CASRPPGQQTYGYTF | TGTGCCAGCAGACCCCCGGGACAGCAAACGTATGGCTACACCTTC
- | TRBJ2-3 | TRBV7-2 | TRBD1 | CASSLAGTGRTDTQYF | TGTGCCAGCAGCTTGGCCGGGACAGGACGGACAGATACGCAGTATTTT
- | TRBJ2-5 | TRBV7-2 | TRBD2 | CASSPRLAGGPETQYF | TGTGCCAGCAGCCCCCGACTAGCGGGGGGGCCCGAGACCCAGTACTTC
- | TRBJ1-3 | TRBV5-1 | - | CASSTGAVGNTIYF | TGCGCCAGCAGCACGGGGGCCGTCGGAAACACCATATATTTT
- | TRBJ2-4 | TRBV7-3 | - | CASSLTAGNIQYF | TGTGCCAGCAGCTTAACCGCGGGGAACATTCAGTACTTC
- | TRBJ2-3 | TRBV5-5 | - | CASSLAQITDTQYF | TGTGCCAGCAGCTTGGCGCAGATCACAGATACGCAGTATTTT
- | TRBJ2-2 | TRBV11-2 | TRBD2 | CASSLYFRASGNTGELFF | TGTGCCAGCAGCTTATACTTCAGGGCTAGCGGAAACACCGGGGAGCTGTTTTTT
- | TRBJ1-1 | TRBV19 | - | CASNTKDSLNTEAFF | TGTGCCAGTAACACCAAGGACAGTCTGAACACTGAAGCTTTCTTT
- | TRBJ1-2 | TRBV12-2 | - | CASRPTQGAKDYGYTF | TGTGCAAGTCGCCCCACACAGGGGGCGAAGGACTATGGCTACACCTTC
- | TRBJ1-5 | TRBV7-2 | - | CASSIDSNQPQHF | TGTGCCAGCAGCATAGACAGCAATCAGCCCCAGCATTTT
few | TRBJ1-1 | TRBV4-3 | - | CASSQDSGLQAFF | TGCGCCAGCAGCCAAGATAGTGGGTTACAGGCTTTCTTT
- | TRBJ1-1 | TRBV2 | - | CASKSTEAFF | TGTGCCAGCAAATCCACTGAAGCTTTCTTT
- | TRBJ2-1 | TRBV7-2 | TRBD1 | CASSAHTGTGEGEQFF | TGTGCCAGCAGCGCCCACACCGGGACAGGGGAAGGGGAGCAGTTCTTC
- | TRBJ2-1 | TRBV5-1 | - | CASSLIGDEQFF | TGCGCCAGCAGCTTGATAGGCGATGAGCAGTTCTTC
- | TRBJ2-7 | TRBV27 | TRBD2 | CASSPDFGLPLIQREGTYEQYF | TGTGCCAGCAGCCCCGACTTCGGTCTTCCCCTTATACAGCGGGAGGGAACCTACGAGCAGTACTTC
- | TRBJ2-1 | TRBV7-9 | TRBD2 | CASSRPDRGAYNEQFF | TGTGCCAGCAGCCGACCCGATCGGGGGGCCTACAATGAGCAGTTCTTC
- | TRBJ2-2 | TRBV5-4 | - | CASSHERPRAELFF | TGTGCCAGCAGCCATGAGCGGCCCAGGGCGGAGCTGTTTTTT
- | TRBJ1-5 | TRBV28 | - | CASSNRVSGQPQHF | TGTGCCAGCAGCAACAGGGTATCGGGTCAGCCCCAGCATTTT
once | TRBJ2-5 | TRBV7-9 | TRBD1 | CASSLRTGWQETQYF | TGTGCCAGCAGCTTAAGGACAGGGTGGCAAGAGACCCAGTACTTC
- | TRBJ2-7 | TRBV4-1 | - | CASSQSGTYSYEQYF | TGCGCCAGCAGCCAATCCGGGACTTACTCCTACGAGCAGTACTTC
- | TRBJ2-2 | TRBV30 | TRBD1 | CAWSVQDRDTGELFF | TGTGCCTGGAGTGTACAAGACAGGGACACCGGGGAGCTGTTTTTT
- | TRBJ1-6 | TRBV10-2 | - | CASSETLSSYNSPLHF | TGCGCCAGCAGTGAGACACTGAGCTCCTATAATTCACCCCTCCACTTT
- | TRBJ2-1 | TRBV11-3 | - | CASSMAGNEQFF | TGTGCCAGCAGCATGGCGGGCAATGAGCAGTTCTTC
- | TRBJ1-2 | TRBV5-1 | - | CASSLAGDFYGYTF | TGCGCCAGCAGCTTGGCAGGGGATTTTTATGGCTACACCTTC
- | TRBJ1-1 | TRBV2 | - | CASRSRGGTEAFF | TGTGCCAGCAGATCGCGGGGAGGGACTGAAGCTTTCTTT
- | TRBJ1-1 | TRBV29-1 | TRBD1 | CSAGQGVAFF | TGCAGCGCCGGACAGGGTGTGGCTTTCTTT
- | TRBJ2-5 | TRBV28 | TRBD1 | CASSSGQAQETQYF | TGTGCCAGCAGTTCGGGACAGGCCCAAGAGACCCAGTACTTC
- | TRBJ1-4 | TRBV15 | - | CATKLTGTEKLFF | TGTGCCACAAAACTCACCGGGACTGAAAAACTGTTTTTT
- | TRBJ2-1 | TRBV14 | TRBD2 | CASSDPGLAGGLLSYNEQFF | TGTGCCAGCAGCGATCCGGGACTAGCGGGGGGCCTCCTTTCCTACAATGAGCAGTTCTTC
- | TRBJ2-5 | TRBV3-1/TRBV3-2 | TRBD2 | CASTRRTSGQETQYF | TGTGCCAGCACCAGAAGGACTAGCGGCCAAGAGACCCAGTACTTC
- | TRBJ2-2 | TRBV2 | - | CASSDSGKGTGELFF | TGTGCCAGCAGTGACAGCGGAAAAGGTACCGGGGAGCTGTTTTTT
- | TRBJ1-2 | TRBV4-1 | TRBD1 | CASRPGQTNYGYTF | TGCGCCAGCAGACCGGGACAGACTAACTATGGCTACACCTTC
- | TRBJ1-6 | TRBV23-1 | TRBD1 | CASTDRENYNSPLHF | TGCGCCAGCACCGACAGGGAAAACTATAATTCACCCCTCCACTTT
- | TRBJ2-1 | TRBV24-1 | TRBD2 | CATSGSHNEQFF | TGTGCCACTAGCGGGAGTCACAATGAGCAGTTCTTC
- | TRBJ2-1 | TRBV9 | TRBD2 | CASSRTSGRVEFF | TGTGCCAGCTCGAGGACTAGCGGGAGGGTAGAGTTCTTC
- | TRBJ1-4 | TRBV4-2 | - | CASSQDVGANEKLFF | TGTGCCAGCAGCCAAGATGTCGGGGCTAATGAAAAACTGTTTTTT
- | TRBJ2-5 | TRBV12-3/TRBV12-4 | - | CASSPEYQETQYF | TGTGCCAGCAGTCCAGAGTACCAAGAGACCCAGTACTTC
- | TRBJ1-6 | TRBV27 | - | CASRAGQSDSPLHF | TGTGCCAGCCGAGCCGGACAGAGTGATTCACCCCTCCACTTT